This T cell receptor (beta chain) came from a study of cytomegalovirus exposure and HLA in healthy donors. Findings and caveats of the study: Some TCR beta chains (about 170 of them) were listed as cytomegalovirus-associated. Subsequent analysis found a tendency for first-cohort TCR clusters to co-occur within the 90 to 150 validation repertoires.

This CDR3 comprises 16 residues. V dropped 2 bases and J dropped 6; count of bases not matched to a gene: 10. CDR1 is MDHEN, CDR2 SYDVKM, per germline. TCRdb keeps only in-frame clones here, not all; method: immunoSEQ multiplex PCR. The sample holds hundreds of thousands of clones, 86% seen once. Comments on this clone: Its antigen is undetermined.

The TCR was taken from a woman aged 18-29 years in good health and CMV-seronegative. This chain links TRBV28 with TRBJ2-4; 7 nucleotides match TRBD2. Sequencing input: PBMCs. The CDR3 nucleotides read TGTGCCAGCAGTTTAAGTACCGGGGGGACCTCAAACATTCAGTACTTC. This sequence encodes CASSLSTGGTSNIQYF.